The 2 T cell receptor beta chains below were found in one sample sequenced in a study of T-cell memory formation after mild COVID-19. A single record per CDR3 protein comes from TCRdb applying MiXCR to the 5' RACE reads. The table has 400,000 to 450,000 distinct CDR3 sequences, more than 15% seen once. Sequencing input: PBMCs or a T cell subset sorted from them (not recorded which). The receptors were gathered from a man younger than 35 who had mild COVID-19 (a few samples of this study predate the infection). Cell type and time point are not known.

The CDR3 spells CASSAGREGGEQFF. DNA for the CDR3: TGTGCCAGCTCTGCCGGTAGGGAGGGGGGAGAGCAGTTCTTC. The rearrangement links TRBV11-2 to TRBJ2-1; D is possibly TRBD2 (7 bases). The CDR3 has 14 residues. With 8 bases removed from V and 10 bases from J, the gap between germline ends came to 21 bases. The germline gives CDR1 SGHAT, CDR2 FQNNGV.

The table lists this clonotype with many counts. This rearrangement joins TRBV5-1 to TRBJ1-6; 9 nucleotides line up with TRBD1. V trimming: 1 base; J trimming: 8 bases; junction bases outside the gene matches: 7. Germline V gene lookup returns CDR1 SGHRS and CDR2 YFSETQ. The CDR3 has 16 amino acids. The CDR3 sequence: CASSLWGQGIDSPLHF. The CDR3 coding sequence is TGCGCCAGCAGCTTGTGGGGACAGGGAATCGATTCACCCCTCCACTTT. The complete variable domain, with remaining parts taken from reference TRBV5-1 and TRBJ1-6, reads KAGVTQTPRYLIKTRGQQVTLSCSPISGHRSVSWYQQTPGQGLQFLFEYFSETQRNKGNFPGRFSGRQFSNSRSEMNVSTLELGDSALYLCASSLWGQGIDSPLHFGNGTRLTVT.